This T cell receptor (beta chain) was profiled in a study of T cell changes during pregnancy in multiple sclerosis. The CDR3 covers 14 residues. Per germline, CDR1 SGHNT and CDR2 YENEEA. Trimming took off 5 bases at V and 0 bases at J, with 9 bases between the two ends. Profiled with immunoSEQ multiplex PCR; TCRdb holds only in-frame clones, not every one. The profile covers some 30,000 clones, with nearly 90% appearing a single time and under 0.75% taken by the ten largest. The V and J genes are TRBV11-3 and TRBJ2-3, with D unresolved. This TCR came from a female donor in good health, enrolled as a control in a pregnancy study. The sample was CD4+ T cells from peripheral blood mononuclear cells, taken in the third trimester of pregnancy. The CDR3 spells CASSRVDSTDTQYF. The DNA of the CDR3 is TGTGCCAGCAGCCGGGTCGATAGCACAGATACGCAGTATTTT.